The 23 T cell receptor beta chains presented below share a single source sample, sequenced in a study of long-term antiretroviral therapy in people with HIV. Researchers ran immunoSEQ v3.0 at survey level. Clones were read by immunoSEQ multiplex PCR, and TCRdb kept only the in-frame ones, dropping some. This table has 15,000 to 20,000 clones, roughly 80% appearing once. The specimen was unsorted PBMCs, collected 0.6 years after starting antiretroviral therapy. All receptors come from a woman aged 18-30 years with HIV.

V and J are TRBV6-5 and TRBJ1-5, with 7 bases aligning to TRBD1. CDR3 size: 14 residues. The trim removed 5 bases at V and 7 bases at J, leaving 8 bases unmatched. The germline gives CDR1 MNHEY, CDR2 SVGAGI. CDR3 in amino acids: CASSEGEGAQPQHF. The CDR3 coding sequence is TGTGCCAGCAGTGAAGGGGAGGGGGCGCAGCCCCAGCATTTT.

This clone was detected a few times. The J gene is TRBJ1-1, the V gene TRBV19; 8 bases agree with TRBD1. This CDR3 region has 15 residues. Germline CDR1 and CDR2: LNHDA and SQIVND (reference sequence). The V gene end was trimmed by 3 bases and the J gene end by 5 bases; junction bases not matched to a gene: 8. CDR3 coding DNA: TGTGCCAGTAGTATTCTGACAGGGGCGAGGACTGAAGCTTTCTTT. This gives the protein CASSILTGARTEAFF.

The rearrangement uses TRBV7-2 and TRBJ1-1; no reliable D call. The CDR3 is made up of 14 amino acids. Germline V CDR1 and CDR2: SGHTA, FQGNSA. The V end was cut by 5 bases, the J end by 1 base, with 11 bases between. CDR3 sequence reads: CASSPVLQNTEAFF. Here the CDR3 DNA reads TGTGCCAGCAGCCCCGTGCTGCAGAACACTGAAGCTTTCTTT. The variable domain in full, completed from reference TRBV7-2 and TRBJ1-1, reads GAGVSQSPSNKVTEKGKDVELRCDPISGHTALYWYRQSLGQGLEFLIYFQGNSAPDKSGLPSDRFSAERTGGSVSTLTIQRTQQEDSAVYLCASSPVLQNTEAFFGQGTRLTVV.

J is TRBJ1-4 and V is TRBV11-1; possible D gene TRBD1, 5 bases. The germline V gene has CDR1 SGHAT and CDR2 FQDESV (reference sequence). V lost 5 bases, J lost 8 bases, and 24 bases lay in between. This CDR3 is 17 amino acids long. The CDR3 protein is CASSGERFVIWGEKLFF. The CDR3, as DNA: TGTGCCAGCAGCGGAGAACGTTTTGTTATATGGGGGGAAAAACTGTTTTTT. The entire variable domain, with the rest obtained from reference TRBV11-1 and TRBJ1-4, is as follows: EAEVAQSPRYKITEKSQAVAFWCDPISGHATLYWYRQILGQGPELLVQFQDESVVDDSQLPKDRFSAERLKGVDSTLKIQPAELGDSAMYLCASSGERFVIWGEKLFFGSGTQLSVL.

This chain joins TRBV19 and TRBJ1-1; unclear D gene. The germline V gene encodes CDR1 LNHDA and CDR2 SQIVND (reference sequence). The CDR3 sequence is 13 residues long. The germline V and J ends were trimmed by 7 bases and 0 bases, with 9 bases remaining between them. This CDR3 is CASKGRLNTEAFF. CDR3 nucleotides: TGTGCCAGTAAAGGACGGTTGAACACTGAAGCTTTCTTT.

The genes are TRBV13 and TRBJ2-3; possible D gene TRBD2, 6 bases. Trimming took off 7 bases at V and 1 base at J, with 12 bases between the two ends. The CDR3 contains 14 residues. Germline values: CDR1 PRHDT, CDR2 FYEKMQ (reference sequence). The CDR3 here is CASKQSGRTDTQYF. CDR3 nucleotide sequence: TGTGCCAGCAAGCAGAGCGGGCGCACAGATACGCAGTATTTT.

The V gene is TRBV7-8, the J gene TRBJ1-6; the match to TRBD1 covers 9 bases. Germline V gives CDR1 SGHVS, CDR2 FQNEAQ. Trimming cost V 4 bases and J 7 bases; bases outside gene matches: 2. The CDR3 is 14 residues long. CDR3 in DNA: TGTGCCAGCAGCTCTGGGACAGGGAATTCACCCCTCCACTTT. Its translation: CASSSGTGNSPLHF.

This clone is large by share. V is TRBV2 and J is TRBJ1-5; D might be TRBD1 (5 bases). The CDR3 spans 15 residues. Per germline, CDR1 SNHLY and CDR2 FYNNEI. Trimming left V 5 bases short and J 4 bases short, with 15 bases between. Written as DNA, the CDR3 is TGTGCCAGCAGTTGGGGAGCTGGGGGAAATCAGCCCCAGCATTTT. Its protein is CASSWGAGGNQPQHF. Full variable domain (rest looked up from reference TRBV2 and TRBJ1-5): EPEVTQTPSHQVTQMGQEVILRCVPISNHLYFYWYRQILGQKVEFLVSFYNNEISEKSEIFDDQFSVERPDGSNFTLKIRSTKLEDSAMYFCASSWGAGGNQPQHFGDGTRLSIL.

This chain connects TRBV2 to TRBJ2-5; 9 bases are shared with TRBD2. CDR3 size: 13 residues. The ends lost 7 bases at V and 5 bases at J; junction bases unmatched: 5. Germline V gives CDR1 SNHLY, CDR2 FYNNEI. In DNA form, the CDR3 reads TGTGCCAGCACCGGACTAGCGCAGGAGACCCAGTACTTC. Residues: CASTGLAQETQYF.

J is TRBJ2-7 and V is TRBV11-2; 7 bases are shared with TRBD2. CDR3 size: 13 residues. CDR1 and CDR2 from the germline V gene are SGHAT and FQNNGV. V shed 3 bases, J shed 7 bases, and the junction held 6 bases outside the gene matches. CDR3 sequence (DNA): TGTGCCAGCAGCTTGGCGGGAGAAGGAGAGCAGTACTTC. This sequence encodes CASSLAGEGEQYF. Full variable domain (missing parts from reference TRBV11-2 and TRBJ2-7): EAGVAQSPRYKIIEKRQSVAFWCNPISGHATLYWYQQILGQGPKLLIQFQNNGVVDDSQLPKDRFSAERLKGVDSTLKIQPAKLEDSAVYLCASSLAGEGEQYFGPGTRLTVT.

The V and J genes are TRBV5-1 and TRBJ1-1; D uncertain. The CDR3 spans 14 residues. V was pared by 5 bases and J by 2 bases, with 13 bases between. Per germline, CDR1 SGHRS and CDR2 YFSETQ. The CDR3 here is CASRPPTENTEAFF. CDR3 in DNA: TGCGCCAGCAGACCGCCGACGGAAAACACTGAAGCTTTCTTT. Full variable domain (rest looked up from reference TRBV5-1 and TRBJ1-1): KAGVTQTPRYLIKTRGQQVTLSCSPISGHRSVSWYQQTPGQGLQFLFEYFSETQRNKGNFPGRFSGRQFSNSRSEMNVSTLELGDSALYLCASRPPTENTEAFFGQGTRLTVV.

The V call is TRBV7-6, the J call TRBJ2-7; 8 bases map to TRBD1. The germline V gene encodes CDR1 SGHVS and CDR2 FNYEAQ. Trimming cost V 2 bases and J 2 bases; bases outside gene matches: 5. The CDR3 contains 15 residues. The CDR3 region is CASSLSGTGPYEQYF. The DNA of the CDR3 is TGTGCCAGCAGCTTATCCGGGACAGGCCCCTACGAGCAGTACTTC.

This chain connects TRBV6-1 to TRBJ1-5; D not certain. The germline gives CDR1 MNHNS, CDR2 SASEGT. Trimming removed 1 base from V and 4 bases from J, with 14 bases in between. The CDR3 is 16 residues long. The CDR3 DNA is TGTGCCAGCAGTGAAGGAAGCCCCATAGGGAATCAGCCCCAGCATTTT. It codes for CASSEGSPIGNQPQHF.

This clone was detected a few times. The rearrangement joins TRBV19 to TRBJ1-1, with a tentative D call TRBD1 (5 bases). This CDR3 contains 16 residues. V lost 5 bases, J lost 8 bases, and 24 bases lay in between. From germline, CDR1 is LNHDA and CDR2 SQIVND (reference sequence). The CDR3 DNA reads TGTGCCAGTAGTTTCTCTCAACAGGTCCGGCTGTTCGAAGCTTTCTTT. It codes for CASSFSQQVRLFEAFF.

The rearrangement links TRBV6-1 to TRBJ1-2; D is possibly TRBD1 (5 bases). V was pared by 7 bases and J by 7 bases, with 10 bases between. CDR1 MNHNS and CDR2 SASEGT come from the germline V gene. The CDR3 is 11 amino acids. This chain's CDR3 is CASTIGGGYTF. CDR3 bases: TGTGCCAGCACCATCGGGGGTGGCTACACCTTC.

The rearrangement uses TRBV29-1 and TRBJ2-5; 8 bases agree with TRBD1. Per germline, CDR1 SQVTM and CDR2 ANQGSEA. The CDR3 extends over 13 amino acids. The V and J ends lost 7 bases and 2 bases, in that order; junction bases with no gene match: 6. The CDR3 sequence is CSAAGTGQETQYF. The CDR3, as DNA: TGCAGCGCTGCCGGGACAGGTCAAGAGACCCAGTACTTC.

CDR3 nucleotides: TGTGCCAGCAGCAATATACGAGGGCGTATCACTGAAGCTTTCTTT. Translating it yields CASSNIRGRITEAFF. V is TRBV11-2 and J is TRBJ1-1; D call uncertain. V dropped 5 bases and J dropped 4 bases, with 17 bases sitting between them. Germline V lookup: CDR1 SGHAT, CDR2 FQNNGV. The CDR3 extends over 15 amino acids. Based on the CDR3 plus reference TRBV11-2 and TRBJ1-1, the full variable domain is EAGVAQSPRYKIIEKRQSVAFWCNPISGHATLYWYQQILGQGPKLLIQFQNNGVVDDSQLPKDRFSAERLKGVDSTLKIQPAKLEDSAVYLCASSNIRGRITEAFFGQGTRLTVV.

The rearrangement links TRBV6-1 to TRBJ1-5; 7 positions agree with TRBD1. CDR3 size: 13 residues. From germline, CDR1 is MNHNS and CDR2 SASEGT. The V segment lost 11 bases and the J segment 1 base; nucleotides outside the gene matches: 5. The CDR3 loop is CAETGQSNQPQHF. CDR3 coding DNA: TGTGCCGAGACGGGACAGAGCAATCAGCCCCAGCATTTT.

This clone was seen a handful of times. This chain connects TRBV5-4 to TRBJ2-5; TRBD2 matches at 9 bases. V was pared by 2 bases and J by 5 bases, with 7 bases of the junction left unmatched. The CDR3 covers 15 residues. CDR1 and CDR2 from the germline V gene are SGHNT and YYREEE (reference sequence). The CDR3 reads CASSLSSGRSETQYF. The CDR3 DNA follows: TGTGCCAGCAGCTTATCCAGCGGGAGGTCGGAGACCCAGTACTTC.

V is TRBV7-3 and J is TRBJ2-5; TRBD2 matches 7 bases. V shed 5 bases, J shed 4 bases, and the junction held 10 bases outside the gene matches. The CDR3 contains 15 residues. Germline V gene sequence: CDR1 SGHTA, CDR2 FQGTGA. CDR3 DNA: TGTGCCAGCAGCAATCAGGGCGGGAGTGTAGAGACCCAGTACTTC. This encodes CASSNQGGSVETQYF.

In this sample, this clone turned up once. The chain links TRBV5-1 to TRBJ1-1, with D perhaps TRBD1 (6 bases). Trimming removed 4 bases from V and 0 bases from J, with 16 bases in between. Per the germline V gene, CDR1 is SGHRS and CDR2 is YFSETQ. CDR3 length equals 16 residues. CDR3 region: CASSPETGRVNTEAFF. The CDR3 nucleotides read TGCGCCAGCAGCCCCGAAACAGGGCGGGTGAACACTGAAGCTTTCTTT.

The V gene is TRBV29-1, the J gene TRBJ2-7; D is uncertain. This CDR3 region has 14 residues. Germline V gene data show CDR1 as SQVTM and CDR2 as ANQGSEA. The V end was cut by 0 bases, the J end by 0 bases, with 9 bases between. In DNA, the CDR3 is TGCAGCGTTGAAGATGATGGGAACTCCTACGAGCAGTACTTC. Residues: CSVEDDGNSYEQYF.

The V and J genes are TRBV10-1 and TRBJ2-7; 9 nucleotides agree with TRBD2. V dropped 7 bases and J dropped 2; count of bases not matched to a gene: 18. This CDR3 is built from 18 residues. Germline V lookup: CDR1 WNHNN, CDR2 SYGVQD (reference sequence). CDR3 loop: CASNRGLASVWATYEQYF. The CDR3, as DNA: TGCGCCAGCAATCGGGGACTAGCCAGTGTGTGGGCAACCTACGAGCAGTACTTC.